This T cell receptor beta chain was profiled in a study of blood T cell repertoires in COVID-19 (dated by TCRdb to 2019 to 2021). Background on the whole study: Samples covering the acute and convalescent phases of COVID-19 were provided by collaborators in the United States, Italy and Spain. The samples were drawn from the first 160 participants of the ongoing ImmuneRACE study and from 950 to 1,500 subjects provided by 6 global collaborators. A de-identified subject ID, COVID-19 status, age in years and sex were almost always included in the sample metadata. The material from the prospective study consisted of cDNA or gDNA derived from T cells, B-cell-depleted T cells, or PBMCs. The dataset comprised deeply sampled blood TCRbeta repertoires from subjects exposed to, actively infected with, or recovered from COVID-19. Where available, HLA class I and class II types were obtained from metadata supplied by the sample provider rather than from assay-based typing. The repertoires were released in a freely available public database meant as a resource for research on the immune response to SARS-CoV-2.

Deletion took 5 bases off V and 6 bases off J, with a span of 10 bases between the germline ends. Reading from cysteine to phenylalanine, the CDR3 counts 13 amino acids. Of the read, only the CDR3 DNA is kept; its 39 bases are in frame from base 1. In Seattle, one collaborating source enrolled patients while the infection was active and tracked those patients longitudinally over the course of disease. Each collaborating institution followed its own protocols to collect whole blood in K2EDTA tubes. For TCRbeta analysis, collaborators shipped samples in one of three forms: frozen whole blood, isolated PBMCs, or DNA extracted from either of those sample types. Results and caveats for the whole study, not just this receptor: How much clinical and demographic metadata was included differed by source and by participant, and the metadata was provided uncurated.

As concerns this clone: Its antigen is still unknown. Base-call qualities are not available, and no considerably larger clone is one nucleotide away.

TCRbeta CDR3 regions were amplified from genomic DNA by means of the immunoSEQ Assay, a bias-controlled multiplex PCR. In the source study's methods: The number of nucleated cells in each sample was estimated by amplification of reference gene primers within the assay. Sequence reads were collapsed and filtered to measure the absolute abundance of every unique TCRbeta CDR3 rearrangement. Productive Simpson clonality was computed per sample as the square root of Simpson's diversity index over productive rearrangements. TCRdb stores this immuneACCESS table with in-frame sequences only. Part of the clones is absent; in the studies checked, under half of the shortfall reflects unresolved V genes, and no reason is known for the rest. That table gives V, J and clone size, and the DNA gave D and trimming. The table for this sample lists roughly 300,000 clones; approximately 87% of them were counted only once. 10% to 15% of the sample belongs to the ten largest clones.

This receptor was taken from a woman aged 25 to 39 with COVID-19, enrolled during active disease. The sequence joins TRBV12-3 or TRBV12-4 to TRBJ2-2, and the D gene may be TRBD1, 7 bases matching. The sample consisted of peripheral blood. The encoded CDR3 is CASSLRGAGELFF. DNA sequence: TGTGCCAGCAGTCTCAGGGGGGCCGGGGAGCTGTTTTTT.